These 5 T cell receptor beta chains originate from one sample sequenced in a study of blood T cell repertoires in COVID-19. Sequenced by immunoSEQ multiplex PCR; TCRdb stores in-frame clones only, minus some. In the table there are about 310,000 clones, about 87% of which are singletons. Material: peripheral blood. Receptors were obtained from a man in his 70s with acute or convalescent COVID-19.

The chain carries TRBV6-4 and TRBJ2-2; 10 positions match TRBD2. Germline V gene lookup returns CDR1 MRHNA and CDR2 SNTAGT. The CDR3 is 16 residues long. The ends lost 6 bases at V and 6 bases at J; junction bases unmatched: 10. CDR3 protein: CASRGSGGALAGELFF. The DNA of the CDR3 is TGTGCCAGCAGGGGAAGCGGGGGGGCGCTCGCCGGGGAGCTGTTTTTT.

The rearrangement joins TRBV7-2 to TRBJ1-1, with D possibly matching TRBD1 (6 bases). Germline V gene data show CDR1 as SGHTA and CDR2 as FQGNSA. Trimming removed 5 bases at V and 9 bases at J, with 16 bases between. This CDR3 has 13 amino acids. The CDR3 nucleotides are TGTGCCAGCAGCGTAGGGACACGGGTTCAAGCTTTCTTT. Translated, it gives CASSVGTRVQAFF.

The V call is TRBV7-3, the J call TRBJ2-2; TRBD1 matches 8 bases. The CDR3 totals 15 residues. Germline loops: CDR1 SGHTA, CDR2 FQGTGA. J was trimmed by 1 base and V by 2 bases; bases with no gene match: 0. The CDR3 reads CASSLGTGNTGELFF. Written as DNA, the CDR3 is TGTGCCAGCAGCTTAGGGACAGGGAACACCGGGGAGCTGTTTTTT.

This sequence joins TRBV28 and TRBJ1-1, with 7 bases aligning to TRBD1. J was trimmed by 0 bases and V by 6 bases; bases with no gene match: 10. The V gene's germline CDR1 is MDHEN and CDR2 SYDVKM. The CDR3 loop spans 16 amino acids. CDR3 nucleotides: TGTGCCAGCAGCCTAGGGGGCGCCTGGGTGAACACTGAAGCTTTCTTT. Protein product: CASSLGGAWVNTEAFF. The variable domain in full, with the rest retrieved from reference TRBV28 and TRBJ1-1, is DVKVTQSSRYLVKRTGEKVFLECVQDMDHENMFWYRQDPGLGLRLIYFSYDVKMKEKGDIPEGYSVSREKKERFSLILESASTNQTSMYLCASSLGGAWVNTEAFFGQGTRLTVV.

This chain links TRBV4-2 with TRBJ2-5, with TRBD1 matching 7 bases. Germline CDR1 and CDR2: LGHNA and YNFKEQ. This CDR3 contains 13 residues. V dropped 4 bases and J dropped 2; count of bases not matched to a gene: 1. CDR3 loop: CASSLGQQETQYF. The DNA for the CDR3 is TGTGCCAGCAGCCTGGGACAGCAAGAGACCCAGTACTTC.